One sample yielded the 30 T cell receptor beta chains listed below, sequenced in a study of post-analysis software for immune sequencing data. Study results and limitations: Controls showed lower frequencies than patients for four to six TRBV segments, and TRBV5-6, TRBV5-1 and TRBV20-1 were among these.

These receptors lack a known antigen. Unique molecular identifiers featured in each of the TCR beta cDNA libraries. Each CDR3 protein gets one entry after TCRdb re-called the PCR reads with MiXCR. The sample comprises 350,000 to 500,000 distinct CDR3 sequences, less than 40% of which are singletons, and approximately 7.7% rests with the top ten. The sequenced sample was blood. Every receptor here comes from a girl between 2 and 10 years old with multiple sclerosis.

This chain uses TRBV15 with TRBJ2-3; 10 positions match TRBD2. Germline CDR1 is LNHNV and CDR2 is YYDKDF (reference sequence). The length of the CDR3 is 14 residues. With 0 bases clipped from V and 6 bases from J, the junction kept 0 bases outside the gene matches. CDR3 sequence (DNA): TGTGCCACCAGCAGAGATAGCGGGGGGGATACGCAGTATTTT. The encoded protein is CATSRDSGGDTQYF.

This clonotype was seen a few times. The J gene is TRBJ2-1, the V gene TRBV20-1; unclear D gene. The CDR3 contains 13 residues. The germline V gene encodes CDR1 DFQATT and CDR2 SNEGSKA (reference sequence). Between the trimmed V and J ends, which lost 6 bases and 4 bases, there was a span of 13 bases. The CDR3 DNA is TGCAGTGCCCCTTTTAGGGTTTACAATGAGCAGTTCTTC. This codes for CSAPFRVYNEQFF.

This clonotype has only a few counts. V is TRBV10-3 and J is TRBJ2-7; no clear D. CDR3 size: 13 residues. With 4 bases removed from V and 0 bases from J, the gap between germline ends came to 7 bases. Germline V gene lookup returns CDR1 ENHRY and CDR2 SYGVKD. The CDR3 nucleotides read TGTGCCATCAGTGTATCTAGCTCCTACGAGCAGTACTTC. Amino acid sequence: CAISVSSSYEQYF.

The rearrangement joins TRBV20-1 to TRBJ1-5, with D maybe TRBD1 (6 bases). Trimming took off 6 bases at V and 6 bases at J, with 15 bases between the two ends. The CDR3 contains 13 residues. CDR1 and CDR2 from the germline V gene are DFQATT and SNEGSKA (reference sequence). CDR3 loop: CSAARGRVQPQHF. The CDR3 nucleotides read TGCAGTGCAGCCCGGGGGCGAGTTCAGCCCCAGCATTTT.

This clonotype was recorded a few times. This chain connects TRBV7-2 to TRBJ1-2; no clear D gene. Trimming took 5 bases from V and 5 from J, leaving 12 bases between them. Per germline, CDR1 SGHTA and CDR2 FQGNSA. This CDR3 contains 13 residues. The CDR3 DNA follows: TGTGCCAGCAGCCCGGACGGATCTTATGGCTACACCTTC. Its protein product is CASSPDGSYGYTF. The whole variable domain, remainder taken from reference TRBV7-2 and TRBJ1-2, is GAGVSQSPSNKVTEKGKDVELRCDPISGHTALYWYRQSLGQGLEFLIYFQGNSAPDKSGLPSDRFSAERTGGSVSTLTIQRTQQEDSAVYLCASSPDGSYGYTFGSGTRLTVV.

This clonotype has a handful of counts. V and J are TRBV5-1 and TRBJ1-5; TRBD1 is a possible D gene (6 bases). The V gene lost 4 bases and the J gene lost 2 bases, with 13 bases spanning the gap. CDR3 length: 15 residues. Germline V lookup: CDR1 SGHRS, CDR2 YFSETQ. The CDR3 loop is CASSPGQRGNQPQHF. In DNA, the CDR3 is TGCGCCAGCAGCCCTGGACAGAGGGGCAATCAGCCCCAGCATTTT.

This clonotype appeared a single time. A clone one base away is much larger, so this may be a read error. V usage is TRBV7-6 and J usage is TRBJ2-1; tentative D call: TRBD1 (6 bases). V lost 6 bases and J lost 7, with 19 bases in between. The CDR3 runs to 15 residues. CDR1 is SGHVS and CDR2 is FNYEAQ in the germline V gene. The CDR3 sequence: CASSLPGVGKNEQFF. CDR3 DNA sequence: TGTGCCAGCAGTCTGCCAGGGGTGGGTAAAAATGAGCAGTTCTTC.

Comment on this clonotype: This is likely a read error, given that the CDR3 carries no conserved phenylalanine or tryptophan at its end. This chain joins TRBV4-1 and TRBJ2-5; 11 bases agree with TRBD2. V lost 2 bases and J lost 3; bases outside the gene matches: 11. Germline CDR1 and CDR2: MGHRA and YSYEKL. This CDR3 comprises 18 residues. CDR3 sequence reads: CASSQSGLLAGGKETQYV. The CDR3 bases are TGCGCCAGCAGCCAATCCGGGCTTCTAGCGGGGGGAAAAGAGACCCAGTACGTC.

The genes are TRBV10-1 and TRBJ2-1; 9 nucleotides match TRBD1. The CDR3 is 18 amino acids. V was clipped by 4 bases and J by 6 bases; unmatched bases: 16. Germline V gene sequence: CDR1 WNHNN, CDR2 SYGVQD (reference sequence). CDR3 protein: CASSGSLDLDRGINEQFF. The CDR3 DNA follows: TGCGCCAGCAGTGGGTCCTTAGATTTGGACAGGGGTATCAATGAGCAGTTCTTC.

This clonotype was seen a few times. V and J are TRBV6-5 and TRBJ2-7; TRBD1 matches at 9 bases. Trimming at V came to 5 bases and at J to 3 bases, leaving 5 bases not matched to a gene. Germline V gives CDR1 MNHEY, CDR2 SVGAGI. CDR3 size: 14 residues. CDR3 sequence reads: CASSRLTGGYEQYF. The CDR3 region has the DNA TGTGCCAGCAGTCGACTGACAGGGGGCTACGAGCAGTACTTC.

V usage is TRBV7-3 and J usage is TRBJ2-1; the match to TRBD2 covers 9 bases. V was clipped by 0 bases and J by 7 bases; unmatched bases: 4. Germline values: CDR1 SGHTA, CDR2 FQGTGA. This CDR3 contains 15 residues. The CDR3 DNA sequence: TGTGCCAGCAGCTTAACGCGGGGGGGGCAAAATGAGCAGTTCTTC. This sequence encodes CASSLTRGGQNEQFF.

The chain has TRBV3-1 and TRBJ1-2; D may be TRBD1 (5 bases). With 4 bases removed from V and 4 bases from J, the gap between germline ends came to 13 bases. This CDR3 has 14 amino acids. Per germline, CDR1 LGHDT and CDR2 YNNKEL (reference sequence). For the CDR3, the DNA is TGTGCCAGCAGCCGAGGGGTAGTCGGCTATGGCTACACCTTC. It is translated as CASSRGVVGYGYTF.

The V gene is TRBV12-3 or TRBV12-4, the J gene TRBJ1-1, with TRBD1 matching over 7 bases. V was clipped by 1 base and J by 10 bases; unmatched bases: 3. This CDR3 has 12 amino acids. CDR3 coding DNA: TGTGCCAGCAGTTTAGGACCAGGGGGAGCTTTCTTT. This sequence encodes CASSLGPGGAFF.

This clonotype was picked up a small number of times. This rearrangement joins TRBV7-2 to TRBJ1-5; no definite D call. Looked up from germline, CDR1 is SGHTA and CDR2 is FQGNSA. The length of the CDR3 is 14 residues. Trimming cost V 2 bases and J 5 bases, with 10 bases left between them. CDR3 amino acids: CASSLSRIDQPQHF. In nucleotides, the CDR3 is TGTGCCAGCAGCTTATCCAGAATCGATCAGCCCCAGCATTTT. The variable domain in full, completed from reference TRBV7-2 and TRBJ1-5, reads GAGVSQSPSNKVTEKGKDVELRCDPISGHTALYWYRQSLGQGLEFLIYFQGNSAPDKSGLPSDRFSAERTGGSVSTLTIQRTQQEDSAVYLCASSLSRIDQPQHFGDGTRLSIL.

The chain employs TRBV12-3 or TRBV12-4 and TRBJ1-1, with D maybe TRBD1 (6 bases). This CDR3 is 14 amino acids long. Trimming left V 6 bases short and J 8 bases short, with 19 bases between. CDR3 sequence reads: CASSPGAGRKEAFF. The CDR3 DNA reads as TGTGCCAGCAGCCCGGGGGCAGGGAGGAAAGAAGCTTTCTTT.

This chain joins TRBV5-1 and TRBJ1-1; a weak D match, TRBD1 (6 bases). V dropped 0 bases and J dropped 5 bases, with 14 bases sitting between them. The length of the CDR3 is 15 residues. Germline V gene sequence: CDR1 SGHRS, CDR2 YFSETQ. The DNA for the CDR3 is TGCGCCAGCAGCTTGGCCTATGGGGGGCGAACTGAAGCTTTCTTT. Its protein product is CASSLAYGGRTEAFF.

The V call is TRBV20-1, the J call TRBJ2-6; the D gene is possibly TRBD2 (5 bases). Germline V gives CDR1 DFQATT, CDR2 SNEGSKA (reference sequence). Trimming took 3 bases from V and 4 from J, leaving 16 bases between them. CDR3 length: 16 residues. The CDR3 region has the DNA TGCAGTGCTAGTCCTCGGGGTCTGGGGGGGGCCAACGTCCTGACTTTC. Protein sequence: CSASPRGLGGANVLTF.

The chain carries TRBV5-1 and TRBJ1-1, with TRBD1 identical over 11 bases. CDR3 size: 16 residues. Germline V gene lookup returns CDR1 SGHRS and CDR2 YFSETQ. V lost 3 bases and J lost 4; bases outside the gene matches: 8. The CDR3 sequence is CASSSGQGGRSTEAFF. In DNA form, the CDR3 reads TGCGCCAGCAGCTCGGGACAGGGGGGACGGAGCACTGAAGCTTTCTTT.

The gene calls are TRBV10-3 and TRBJ1-1; weak D call: TRBD1 (5 bases). Trimming shortened V by 6 bases and J by 1 base, and 9 bases separated the two germline ends. The V gene's germline CDR1 is ENHRY and CDR2 SYGVKD. This CDR3 is 13 amino acids long. CDR3 region: CAIRITGNTEAFF. Here the CDR3 DNA reads TGTGCCATCAGGATTACAGGGAACACTGAAGCTTTCTTT.

This clonotype was seen more than once but under ten times. The rearrangement links TRBV28 to TRBJ2-1; 9 bases fit TRBD2. CDR3 length: 17 amino acids. Germline V lookup: CDR1 MDHEN, CDR2 SYDVKM. Unmatched junction bases numbered 8, after V lost 5 bases and J lost 0 bases. Here the CDR3 reads CASSTASGDLSYNEQFF. The CDR3 nucleotides read TGTGCCAGCAGTACGGCTAGCGGGGACCTCTCCTACAATGAGCAGTTCTTC.

This clonotype was detected a few times. This chain connects TRBV20-1 to TRBJ2-3; 11 nucleotides agree with TRBD2. This CDR3 is built from 15 residues. Germline-derived CDR1 and CDR2 are DFQATT and SNEGSKA (reference sequence). Trimming at V came to 5 bases and at J to 8 bases, leaving 12 bases not matched to a gene. This CDR3 is CSARTSGGRRGTQYF. In DNA, the CDR3 is TGCAGTGCTCGAACTAGCGGGGGTCGGCGAGGTACGCAGTATTTT.

The CDR3 bases are TGTGCCAGCACCCAGGACAGGGTTGAAGCTTTCTTT. This gives the protein CASTQDRVEAFF. The V and J genes are TRBV12-3 or TRBV12-4 and TRBJ1-1; 8 bases fit TRBD1. The CDR3 runs to 12 residues. Trimming removed 7 bases from V and 7 bases from J; junction bases left unmatched: 5.

With regard to this clonotype: This CDR3 fails to terminate in the conserved phenylalanine or tryptophan, so it likely reflects a read error. The genes are TRBV12-3 or TRBV12-4 and TRBJ2-7; D is uncertain. V lost 6 bases to trimming and J lost 5 bases, with 14 bases between them. The CDR3 loop spans 13 amino acids. For the CDR3, the DNA is TGTGCCAGCAGCTCAACCAACTCAGACGAGCAGTACTTA. As protein: CASSSTNSDEQYL.

The chain carries TRBV6-2 or TRBV6-3 and TRBJ2-2; D uncertain. V lost 6 bases and J lost 0, with 8 bases in between. CDR3 length: 14 amino acids. Germline CDR1 and CDR2: MNHEY and SVGEGT. The CDR3 bases are TGTGCCAGCAGGAAGGTGACGAACACCGGGGAGCTGTTTTTT. It translates to CASRKVTNTGELFF.

With regard to this clonotype: The CDR3 ends on some other residue instead of the conserved phenylalanine or tryptophan, so this is likely a read error. The chain carries TRBV5-1 and TRBJ1-1; TRBD1 matches 9 bases. CDR1 and CDR2 from the germline V gene are SGHRS and YFSETQ. V lost 2 bases and J lost 0; bases outside the gene matches: 8. The CDR3 is made up of 17 amino acids. CDR3 residues: CASSFGTGNSVNTEAFV. As DNA, the CDR3 is TGCGCCAGCAGCTTCGGGACAGGGAATAGCGTGAACACTGAAGCTTTCGTT.

The V call is TRBV28, the J call TRBJ2-7; tentative D call: TRBD1 (6 bases). The CDR3 consists of 13 residues. CDR1 and CDR2 (germline): MDHEN, SYDVKM. Trimming pared 8 bases from V and 6 bases from J, leaving 17 bases between. For the CDR3, the DNA is TGTGCCAGCCTTCTCAGGGGCCTGGGCGAGCAGTACTTC. Translated, it gives CASLLRGLGEQYF.

Only a few counts were recorded for this clonotype. This chain joins TRBV3-1 and TRBJ2-1; TRBD2 agrees at 11 bases. The ends lost 0 bases at V and 0 bases at J; junction bases unmatched: 4. CDR1 and CDR2 (germline): LGHDT, YNNKEL (reference sequence). The CDR3 has 18 amino acids. The CDR3 region is CASSQEGTSGYSYNEQFF. The CDR3 DNA reads as TGTGCCAGCAGCCAAGAGGGGACTAGCGGCTACTCCTACAATGAGCAGTTCTTC.

J is TRBJ2-3 and V is TRBV20-1; 10 bases are shared with TRBD2. Germline assignment: CDR1 DFQATT and CDR2 SNEGSKA (reference sequence). The V segment lost 6 bases and the J segment 1 base; nucleotides outside the gene matches: 4. The CDR3 is 14 amino acids. The CDR3 region has the DNA TGCAGTGCCCTTAGCGGGGGGCGCACAGATACGCAGTATTTT. Translating it yields CSALSGGRTDTQYF.

V gene TRBV28 combines with J gene TRBJ2-1, with 7 bases that match TRBD1. Germline trimming cut 5 bases from V and 1 base from J; bases unmatched to any gene: 5. There are 15 residues in the CDR3. CDR1 is MDHEN and CDR2 is SYDVKM in the germline V gene. The CDR3 nucleotides are TGTGCCAGCAGTCTCGGGACAGTTTCCTACAATGAGCAGTTCTTC. Protein sequence: CASSLGTVSYNEQFF. Combining the CDR3 with reference TRBV28 and TRBJ2-1 gives the whole variable domain DVKVTQSSRYLVKRTGEKVFLECVQDMDHENMFWYRQDPGLGLRLIYFSYDVKMKEKGDIPEGYSVSREKKERFSLILESASTNQTSMYLCASSLGTVSYNEQFFGPGTRLTVL.

This clonotype was detected a few times. This chain joins TRBV7-9 and TRBJ2-1; 8 nucleotides line up with TRBD2. Germline V CDR1 and CDR2: SEHNR, FQNEAQ (reference sequence). The CDR3 loop spans 16 amino acids. Trimming removed 8 bases from V and 9 bases from J; junction bases left unmatched: 18. DNA for the CDR3: TGTGCCAGCGGATCTTTGAGACTAACCCGGGGGGGTGAGCAGTTCTTC. As protein: CASGSLRLTRGGEQFF.